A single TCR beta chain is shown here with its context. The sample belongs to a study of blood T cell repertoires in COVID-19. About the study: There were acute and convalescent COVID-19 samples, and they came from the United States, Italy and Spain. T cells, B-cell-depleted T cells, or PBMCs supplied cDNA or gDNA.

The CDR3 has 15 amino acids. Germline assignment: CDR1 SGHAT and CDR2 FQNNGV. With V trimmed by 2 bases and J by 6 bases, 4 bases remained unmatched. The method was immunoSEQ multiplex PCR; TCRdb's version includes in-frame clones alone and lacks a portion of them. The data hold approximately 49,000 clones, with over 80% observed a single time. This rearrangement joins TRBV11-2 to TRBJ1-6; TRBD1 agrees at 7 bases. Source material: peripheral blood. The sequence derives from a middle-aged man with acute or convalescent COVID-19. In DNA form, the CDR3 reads TGTGCCAGCAGCTTAAGGGGGCTGGGTAATTCACCCCTCCACTTT. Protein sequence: CASSLRGLGNSPLHF. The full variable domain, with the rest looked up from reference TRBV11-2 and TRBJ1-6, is EAGVAQSPRYKIIEKRQSVAFWCNPISGHATLYWYQQILGQGPKLLIQFQNNGVVDDSQLPKDRFSAERLKGVDSTLKIQPAKLEDSAVYLCASSLRGLGNSPLHFGNGTRLTVT.